One sample yielded the 18 T cell receptor beta chains listed below, sequenced in a study of T cells after yellow fever vaccination. From the 5' RACE reads, TCRdb called clonotypes with MiXCR, one entry per CDR3 protein. There are around 310,000 distinct CDR3 sequences in the sample; approximately 4.5% occur only once, and roughly 21% lies in the top ten. This material consisted of PBMCs, taken 15 days after the yellow fever booster vaccination. The receptors come from a man aged 18 to 29 who received the YFV17D yellow fever vaccine.

This clonotype has a handful of counts. V usage is TRBV27 and J usage is TRBJ1-4, with no clear D. The CDR3 has 16 residues. Between the trimmed V and J ends, which lost 5 bases and 7 bases, there was a span of 20 bases. From germline, CDR1 is MNHEY and CDR2 SMNVEV (reference sequence). The CDR3, as DNA: TGTGCCAGCAGTCCCACCTGGGGAGGCGGCGGTGAAAAACTGTTTTTT. This gives the protein CASSPTWGGGGEKLFF. Full variable domain (rest looked up from reference TRBV27 and TRBJ1-4): EAQVTQNPRYLITVTGKKLTVTCSQNMNHEYMSWYRQDPGLGLRQIYYSMNVEVTDKGDVPEGYKVSRKEKRNFPLILESPSPNQTSLYFCASSPTWGGGGEKLFFGSGTQLSVL.

Only a few counts were recorded for this clonotype. The chain's CDR3 is CASSLAEGAEAFF. The CDR3 DNA follows: TGTGCCAGCAGTTTAGCCGAGGGCGCTGAAGCTTTCTTT. The genes are TRBV12-3 or TRBV12-4 and TRBJ1-1; D gene ambiguous. The CDR3 has 13 amino acids. V was cut by 0 bases and J by 6 bases, with 8 bases left in between.

The chain has TRBV2 and TRBJ1-2; D unclear. Trimming pared 6 bases from V and 8 bases from J, leaving 13 bases between. The CDR3 loop spans 12 amino acids. CDR1 and CDR2 from the germline V gene are SNHLY and FYNNEI. CDR3 nucleotide sequence: TGTGCCAGCAGAGCGACCTATCGGGGCTACACCTTC. Its translation is CASRATYRGYTF.

The chain carries TRBV7-9 and TRBJ2-2, with unresolved D. The CDR3 spans 15 residues. The V end lost 4 bases, the J end lost 6 bases, and 15 bases lay between the germline ends. Germline CDR1 is SEHNR and CDR2 is FQNEAQ (reference sequence). CDR3: CASSSPDYSPGELFF. CDR3 bases: TGTGCCAGCAGCTCCCCCGATTACTCCCCCGGGGAGCTGTTTTTT.

This clonotype came up many times. The V and J genes are TRBV28 and TRBJ1-1; D unresolved. Germline V gives CDR1 MDHEN, CDR2 SYDVKM. This CDR3 region has 14 residues. V dropped 9 bases and J dropped 2 bases, with 16 bases sitting between them. The CDR3 DNA reads as TGTGCCAGTCAAGGAAGCTATCGCAACACTGAAGCTTTCTTT. Amino acid sequence: CASQGSYRNTEAFF.

The sample holds a few counts of this clonotype. This chain connects TRBV7-2 to TRBJ1-1; no clear D gene. The CDR3 runs 14 residues. V was cut by 5 bases and J by 1 base, with 11 bases left in between. Germline CDR1 SGHTA, CDR2 FQGNSA. In nucleotides, the CDR3 is TGTGCCAGCAGCCCGCAGCTTCCGAACACTGAAGCTTTCTTT. This gives the protein CASSPQLPNTEAFF.

This clonotype was seen more than once but under ten times. The chain employs TRBV11-2 and TRBJ1-5, with unresolved D. V dropped 2 bases and J dropped 0 bases, with 8 bases sitting between them. Germline CDR1 SGHAT, CDR2 FQNNGV. This CDR3 is built from 15 residues. CDR3 sequence: CASSLYSDSNQPQHF. The CDR3, as DNA: TGTGCCAGCAGCTTATACAGCGATAGCAATCAGCCCCAGCATTTT.

This clonotype was picked up a small number of times. The J gene is TRBJ1-1, the V gene TRBV7-6; the D gene is possibly TRBD1 (6 bases). Germline CDR1 and CDR2: SGHVS and FNYEAQ. The V end lost 8 bases, the J end lost 0 bases, and 10 bases lay between the germline ends. This CDR3 region has 13 residues. The CDR3 coding sequence is TGTGCCAGCCGACAGGTGATGAACACTGAAGCTTTCTTT. It codes for CASRQVMNTEAFF.

This clonotype was seen ten or more times. This chain joins TRBV7-2 and TRBJ2-7, with D maybe TRBD2 (7 bases). This CDR3 has 13 amino acids. CDR1 is SGHTA and CDR2 is FQGNSA in the germline V gene. V was shortened by 8 bases and J by 6 bases, with 17 bases between the two germline ends. CDR3 sequence (DNA): TGTGCCAGCGCCGGGGGGCATTTGATCGAGCAGTACTTC. Its protein product is CASAGGHLIEQYF. Together with reference TRBV7-2 and TRBJ2-7, the CDR3 gives the full variable domain: GAGVSQSPSNKVTEKGKDVELRCDPISGHTALYWYRQSLGQGLEFLIYFQGNSAPDKSGLPSDRFSAERTGGSVSTLTIQRTQQEDSAVYLCASAGGHLIEQYFGPGTRLTVT.

This clonotype was observed many times. The chain carries TRBV9 and TRBJ1-2, with unresolved D. The germline V and J ends were trimmed by 4 bases and 3 bases, with 19 bases remaining between them. The CDR3 covers 16 residues. Germline CDR1 SGDLS, CDR2 YYNGEE. CDR3 in DNA: TGTGCCAGCAGCTCCCTCCCGGATCGAGGTGACTATGGCTACACCTTC. It is translated as CASSSLPDRGDYGYTF. The full variable domain, in which reference TRBV9 and TRBJ1-2 provide the parts outside the CDR3, is DSGVTQTPKHLITATGQRVTLRCSPRSGDLSVYWYQQSLDQGLQFLIQYYNGEERAKGNILERFSAQQFPDLHSELNLSSLELGDSALYFCASSSLPDRGDYGYTFGSGTRLTVV.

This clonotype appeared a few times. This rearrangement joins TRBV4-2 to TRBJ1-2; D not certain. Trimming took 0 bases from V and 8 from J, leaving 16 bases between them. Germline CDR1 and CDR2: LGHNA and YNFKEQ. This CDR3 contains 15 residues. The CDR3 sequence is CASSQDLRTVGGYTF. As DNA, the CDR3 is TGTGCCAGCAGCCAAGATTTACGGACGGTCGGAGGCTACACCTTC.

This clonotype was counted between two and nine times. The chain combines TRBV7-2 with TRBJ1-2; a possible D gene is TRBD1 (6 bases). CDR3 length: 15 amino acids. V was shortened by 0 bases and J by 4 bases, with 12 bases between the two germline ends. The germline gives CDR1 SGHTA, CDR2 FQGNSA. In DNA form, the CDR3 reads TGTGCCAGCAGCTTAGCGCGGGGCAGGGGCTATGGCTACACCTTC. It is translated as CASSLARGRGYGYTF.

The chain combines TRBV28 with TRBJ2-7; D possibly corresponds to TRBD2 (6 bases). The CDR3 spans 15 residues. Germline V CDR1 and CDR2: MDHEN, SYDVKM. The V end was cut by 6 bases, the J end by 0 bases, with 15 bases between. For the CDR3, the DNA is TGTGCCAGCAGCCGCGGGAAGTTGCTCTCCTACGAGCAGTACGTC. Translated: CASSRGKLLSYEQYV.

This clonotype was recorded at least ten times. The genes are TRBV5-1 and TRBJ2-7; a weak D match, TRBD1 (6 bases). Germline CDR1 is SGHRS and CDR2 is YFSETQ. Trimming removed 4 bases from V and 0 bases from J, with 14 bases in between. This CDR3 is built from 15 residues. CDR3 sequence (DNA): TGCGCCAGCAGCCCCTTACAGGGAAGCTCCTACGAGCAGTACTTC. Its protein is CASSPLQGSSYEQYF.

This clonotype turned up a few times. V is TRBV11-1 and J is TRBJ2-1; D not certain. This CDR3 region has 13 residues. V was cut by 5 bases and J by 4 bases, with 9 bases left in between. Germline-derived CDR1 and CDR2 are SGHAT and FQDESV (reference sequence). The CDR3 loop is CASSLTLYNEQFF. The CDR3 DNA reads TGTGCCAGCAGCCTGACATTATACAATGAGCAGTTCTTC.

The chain couples TRBV30 to TRBJ2-1; D ambiguous. V lost 0 bases and J lost 2, with 17 bases in between. CDR3 size: 17 residues. From germline, CDR1 is GTSNPN and CDR2 SVGIG (reference sequence). CDR3 sequence (DNA): TGTGCCTGGAGTGTATCGGGCCTAACAGCAGCCTACAATGAGCAGTTCTTC. Translating gives CAWSVSGLTAAYNEQFF.

This clonotype was recorded many times. The J gene is TRBJ2-5, the V gene TRBV5-1; 11 nucleotides align to TRBD1. There are 15 residues in the CDR3. Trimming cost V 0 bases and J 5 bases; bases outside gene matches: 3. In germline, CDR1 is SGHRS, CDR2 YFSETQ. The DNA for the CDR3 is TGCGCCAGCAGCTTGGCCGGACAGGGGGCTGAGACCCAGTACTTC. Amino acid sequence: CASSLAGQGAETQYF. The full variable domain, with the rest looked up from reference TRBV5-1 and TRBJ2-5, is KAGVTQTPRYLIKTRGQQVTLSCSPISGHRSVSWYQQTPGQGLQFLFEYFSETQRNKGNFPGRFSGRQFSNSRSEMNVSTLELGDSALYLCASSLAGQGAETQYFGPGTRLLVL.

The V gene is TRBV7-6, the J gene TRBJ2-1, with D hard to call. Trimming took 2 bases from V and 0 from J, leaving 17 bases between them. Per germline, CDR1 SGHVS and CDR2 FNYEAQ. There are 18 residues in the CDR3. DNA for the CDR3: TGTGCCAGCAGCTTACAATCGGATCTGTTACACTCCTACAATGAGCAGTTCTTC. Residues: CASSLQSDLLHSYNEQFF.